This T cell receptor beta chain was recovered during a study of cytomegalovirus exposure and HLA in healthy donors. Broader study findings: High sensitivity and specificity were reportedly achieved when the classifier diagnosed cytomegalovirus status. According to a subsequent analysis, TCR clusters identified in the first cohort showed a tendency to co-occur across the approximately 120 validation repertoires. Cytomegalovirus association was assigned to approximately 160 TCR beta chains.

The V gene's germline CDR1 is SGHDT and CDR2 YYEEEE. The CDR3 covers 17 residues. V lost 4 bases to trimming and J lost 4 bases; unmatched junction nucleotides: 15. Repertoires were generated with immunoSEQ multiplex PCR, while TCRdb's copy carries only in-frame clones and drops some. The sample holds 110,000 to 150,000 clones; 85% to 95% are singletons and the top ten take 1.5% to 2%. With respect to this clone: As yet, its antigen is unknown.

The genes are TRBV5-6 and TRBJ1-1, with 8 bases aligning to TRBD1. Specimen: PBMCs. This receptor was taken from a young man in good health and CMV-seropositive. CDR3 DNA sequence: TGTGCCAGCAGCCGACTCGACAGGGGTAATTGGGGCACTGAAGCTTTCTTT. Its translation: CASSRLDRGNWGTEAFF.